This TCR beta chain is drawn from a study of T cell repertoires in cytomegalovirus infection (dated by TCRdb to about 2019). Background on the whole study: The peptide stimulations were aimed at well-studied HLA-B-restricted epitopes as well as recently identified HLA-C-restricted CMV epitopes, whose presentation resists viral immunomodulation. The HLA type of each donor mattered for the analysis, because public TCR beta signatures pointed to carriage of CMV infection along with the matching HLA type.

On this clonotype itself: Which antigen it targets is not known. No base quality values were provided; no much bigger clone lies one nucleotide off.

The paper's findings and limits, for the study overall: In the ex vivo response, HLA-C-restricted CMV-specific TCR beta clonotypes were dominant, and in two of eight donors the single most frequent clonotype came from this HLA-C-restricted group. Carriers of CMV infection plus the relevant HLA type were discriminated by the cumulative frequency of public TCR beta family members in the study cohort and in an independent roughly 400-donor cohort.

The listed sequencing device is Illumina HiSeq 1500. Using fastp at Q25 and MiXCR, TCRdb reprocessed the public reads and kept productive beta chains. When rows share a CDR3 protein, they turn into one entry using the most common DNA and genes. In all, the sample holds about 830,000 distinct CDR3 sequences, and about 33% of those were seen once. Over 10% of the sample is taken by the ten largest. Interpreted using the paper, the treatment or condition label stands for: in vitro stimulation with specific CMV peptide epitopes to enrich CMV-specific T cells. CDR1 and CDR2 were assigned from the germline V gene (reference sequence) as DFQATT and SNEGSKA. The CDR3 numbers 14 residues from cysteine through phenylalanine. The sequence is cut down to CDR3 DNA, 42 bases in frame from base 1. Trimmed from V: 5 bases; trimmed from J: 5 bases; junction bases lacking a gene match: 7.

The sequence joins TRBV20-1 to TRBJ1-1; TRBD1 aligns with 11 central bases. The origin of this receptor is a human donor in good health (CMV status not recorded). Some clones in this sample may be carry-over from other donors' samples. Sequencing was performed on cultured CD8+ T cells from PBMCs, taken from culture after CMV antigen stimulation. The DNA sequence is given as TGCAGTGCTTTTCAGGACAGGGGGCAAACTGAAGCTTTCTTT. Its protein is CSAFQDRGQTEAFF.